Presented here are 18 T cell receptor beta chains from one specimen sequenced in a study of shared clonotypes between healthy human individuals. CD8 cells classed as naive were CD45RO-negative and positively selected for CCR7, excluding terminally differentiated effector memory CD45RA+ cells. Produced via immunoSEQ multiplex PCR; TCRdb's table is partial and in-frame only. There are millions of clones in the sample; about 95% occur only once, and approximately 1.2% lies in the top ten. Sequenced input: naive CD8+ T cells sorted from blood. The receptors derive from a man younger than 30 in good health.

V is TRBV6-1 and J is TRBJ2-7; 10 bases align to TRBD2. The CDR3 is made up of 15 amino acids. Trimming removed 10 bases from V and 6 bases from J; junction bases left unmatched: 15. The germline V gene has CDR1 MNHNS and CDR2 SASEGT. CDR3 bases: TGTGCCACCCATCACCGAGCGGGAGGGTATGGCGAGCAGTACTTC. This gives the protein CATHHRAGGYGEQYF.

The chain uses TRBV10-3 and TRBJ1-6; tentatively, D is TRBD1 (5 bases). CDR1 is ENHRY and CDR2 is SYGVKD in the germline V gene. The CDR3 loop spans 12 amino acids. The V end was cut by 11 bases, the J end by 5 bases, with 10 bases between. The CDR3 DNA reads TGTGCCGCGGGGGGAAATAATTCACCCCTCCACTTT. This encodes CAAGGNNSPLHF.

V usage is TRBV27 and J usage is TRBJ2-1, with 7 bases matching TRBD2. Germline V gene sequence: CDR1 MNHEY, CDR2 SMNVEV (reference sequence). The CDR3 is 18 amino acids. V lost 0 bases, J lost 8 bases, and 16 bases stayed unmatched. The CDR3 DNA follows: TGTGCCAGCAGTTTATCGGGACCGTTTGTCTATGGGGGGGATGAGCAGTTCTTC. Translation gives CASSLSGPFVYGGDEQFF.

This chain links TRBV4-3 with TRBJ2-7, with D perhaps TRBD2 (6 bases). Trimming removed 0 bases at V and 4 bases at J, with 16 bases between. The germline CDR1 and CDR2 sequences are LGHNA and YSLEER. CDR3 length: 16 residues. CDR3 residues: CASSQDVLAEIYEQYF. CDR3 coding DNA: TGCGCCAGCAGCCAAGACGTGTTAGCGGAGATATACGAGCAGTACTTC.

The chain recombines TRBV5-6 with TRBJ2-7; 9 nucleotides line up with TRBD1. The CDR3 has 14 amino acids. V shed 4 bases, J shed 7 bases, and the junction held 9 bases outside the gene matches. Germline values: CDR1 SGHDT, CDR2 YYEEEE. The CDR3 nucleotides are TGTGCCAGCAGCAGGGGACAGGGACTGGGTGAGCAGTACTTC. Residues: CASSRGQGLGEQYF.

This clone was counted only a few times. The chain is built from TRBV5-4 and TRBJ1-6; D possibly corresponds to TRBD1 (6 bases). With 5 bases removed from V and 10 bases from J, the gap between germline ends came to 13 bases. Germline V CDR1 and CDR2: SGHNT, YYREEE (reference sequence). This CDR3 spans 13 amino acids. The CDR3 DNA is TGTGCCAGCAGATCGGGGGGGGCGTCACCCCTCCACTTT. Its translation is CASRSGGASPLHF.

The chain carries TRBV30 and TRBJ2-3; no firm D call. The CDR3 sequence is 15 residues long. Germline CDR1 is GTSNPN and CDR2 is SVGIG (reference sequence). V dropped 0 bases and J dropped 6 bases, with 16 bases sitting between them. CDR3 nucleotide sequence: TGTGCCTGGAGTGTACCACTCCTATCCGTCGATACGCAGTATTTT. It encodes CAWSVPLLSVDTQYF.

This chain uses TRBV9 with TRBJ2-1, with 9 bases aligning to TRBD2. The ends lost 2 bases at V and 5 bases at J; junction bases unmatched: 11. In germline, CDR1 is SGDLS, CDR2 YYNGEE. The CDR3 has 17 residues. DNA for the CDR3: TGTGCCAGCAGCGTGTCCTCCACTAGCGGGCCCAACAATGAGCAGTTCTTC. It yields the protein CASSVSSTSGPNNEQFF.

The chain links TRBV11-2 to TRBJ2-1; D gene ambiguous. The germline V gene has CDR1 SGHAT and CDR2 FQNNGV. CDR3 length equals 15 residues. Trimming pared 2 bases from V and 4 bases from J, leaving 12 bases between. Here the CDR3 DNA reads TGTGCCAGCAGCTTAAGTACAGACCTTTACAATGAGCAGTTCTTC. It codes for CASSLSTDLYNEQFF.

The chain uses TRBV7-9 and TRBJ2-7; tentative D call: TRBD1 (5 bases). With 5 bases removed from V and 0 bases from J, the gap between germline ends came to 8 bases. The CDR3 spans 13 residues. Germline CDR1 SEHNR, CDR2 FQNEAQ (reference sequence). CDR3 in DNA: TGTGCCAGCAGCCGGACAACCTCCTACGAGCAGTACTTC. Its translation is CASSRTTSYEQYF.

The chain is built from TRBV29-1 and TRBJ2-7, with 7 positions matching TRBD2. The CDR3 sequence is 14 residues long. Germline CDR1 is SQVTM and CDR2 is ANQGSEA. Trimming removed 2 bases from V and 2 bases from J; junction bases left unmatched: 6. CDR3 nucleotides: TGCAGCGTTGAAACGAGGGAGGGTACCTACGAGCAGTACTTC. Translation: CSVETREGTYEQYF.

J is TRBJ2-1 and V is TRBV7-9, with D perhaps matching TRBD2 (6 bases). Trimming left V 3 bases short and J 5 bases short, with 20 bases between. The germline gives CDR1 SEHNR, CDR2 FQNEAQ (reference sequence). The length of the CDR3 is 17 residues. CDR3 sequence (DNA): TGTGCCAGCAGCTTTGACTTGGGATATGGGGAGGACAATGAGCAGTTCTTC. Translating gives CASSFDLGYGEDNEQFF.

V gene TRBV5-1 combines with J gene TRBJ2-2; maybe TRBD1 (5 bases). The germline V gene encodes CDR1 SGHRS and CDR2 YFSETQ. With 1 base removed from V and 5 bases from J, the gap between germline ends came to 15 bases. The CDR3 totals 16 residues. CDR3 region: CASSLLETVGTGELFF. In nucleotides, the CDR3 is TGCGCCAGCAGCTTGCTAGAGACAGTGGGAACCGGGGAGCTGTTTTTT.

Note on this clone: This same CDR3 is encoded by further DNA sequences in the sample. The rearrangement joins TRBV5-6 to TRBJ2-5; a possible D gene is TRBD1 (5 bases). Germline V gene lookup returns CDR1 SGHDT and CDR2 YYEEEE. This CDR3 has 14 residues. Between the trimmed V and J ends, which lost 1 base and 0 bases, there was a span of 7 bases. The CDR3 region is CASSLKGYQETQYF. CDR3 in DNA: TGTGCCAGCAGCTTGAAGGGGTACCAAGAGACCCAGTACTTC.

The rearrangement joins TRBV6-1 to TRBJ1-2, with 9 nucleotides matching TRBD1. Germline V gives CDR1 MNHNS, CDR2 SASEGT. Trimming cost V 1 base and J 6 bases; bases outside gene matches: 3. The CDR3 is made up of 14 amino acids. The CDR3 reads CASSEGGTGNGYTF. The CDR3 DNA reads TGTGCCAGCAGTGAAGGTGGGACAGGGAATGGCTACACCTTC.

The chain recombines TRBV29-1 with TRBJ2-5; 7 nucleotides match TRBD1. The J segment lost 1 base and the V segment lost 2 bases, leaving 7 bases of the junction unmatched. Germline V gene sequence: CDR1 SQVTM, CDR2 ANQGSEA. The CDR3 loop spans 15 amino acids. CDR3 DNA: TGCAGCGTTGAACGGCCTTACAGGGGCCAAGAGACCCAGTACTTC. Translation gives CSVERPYRGQETQYF.

V is TRBV6-1 and J is TRBJ2-3, with D perhaps being TRBD1 or TRBD2 (5 bases each). This CDR3 is built from 11 residues. CDR1 and CDR2 from the germline V gene are MNHNS and SASEGT. Trimming cost V 7 bases and J 5 bases, with 7 bases left between them. The CDR3 nucleotides read TGTGCCAGCACGGGGCTAGATACGCAGTATTTT. It encodes CASTGLDTQYF.

The rearrangement joins TRBV4-3 to TRBJ1-1, with D perhaps TRBD1 (5 bases). V was shortened by 3 bases and J by 4 bases, with 18 bases between the two germline ends. Germline V gene lookup returns CDR1 LGHNA and CDR2 YSLEER. The CDR3 is 16 amino acids. The CDR3 region has the DNA TGCGCCAGCAGCCAGGGGGGGATCGGAATGGGCACTGAAGCTTTCTTT. Amino acids: CASSQGGIGMGTEAFF.